The 27 T cell receptor beta chains below come from one sample, sequenced in a study of blood T cell repertoires in COVID-19 (dated by TCRdb to the early 2020s). The library was made by the immunoSEQ multiplex PCR assay. Imported from immuneACCESS, the table was reduced by TCRdb to in-frame sequences with V and J called. These copies leave out some clones; in studies compared against another copy, an unresolved V gene accounts for under half, and the cause of the remainder is not known. This sample holds a few hundred thousand clones; more than 75% were observed only once. The top ten hold about a tenth of the sample. The sequenced sample was PBMCs or T cells enriched from blood (not recorded which). These TCRs come from a woman in her forties or fifties who had recovered from COVID-19.

The chain recombines TRBV5-8 with TRBJ2-7; 11 bases are shared with TRBD1. The V segment lost 4 bases and the J segment 4 bases; nucleotides outside the gene matches: 4. Germline V gene lookup returns CDR1 SGHTS and CDR2 YDEGEE. This CDR3 is 14 amino acids long. CDR3 nucleotides: TGTGCCAGCAGCCCTGGACAGGGGGCGTACGAGCAGTACTTC. It specifies CASSPGQGAYEQYF.

Points on this clone: The same CDR3 also results from other DNA sequences found in this sample. This rearrangement joins TRBV7-9 to TRBJ2-1; 7 positions agree with TRBD1. The V gene end was trimmed by 5 bases and the J gene end by 0 bases; junction bases not matched to a gene: 4. The CDR3 runs 15 residues. Looked up from germline, CDR1 is SEHNR and CDR2 is FQNEAQ (reference sequence). The CDR3 sequence: CASSPQGSSYNEQFF. CDR3 DNA: TGTGCCAGCAGCCCACAGGGGAGCTCCTACAATGAGCAGTTCTTC.

In this sample, this clone turned up once. The rearrangement links TRBV20-1 to TRBJ2-1; tentative D call: TRBD1 (5 bases). The CDR3 is 11 amino acids. Trimming shortened V by 5 bases and J by 10 bases, and 12 bases separated the two germline ends. Germline lookup yields CDR1 DFQATT and CDR2 SNEGSKA (reference sequence). The CDR3 sequence: CSAVRGREQFF. CDR3 bases: TGCAGTGCTGTAAGGGGAAGAGAGCAGTTCTTC.

V and J are TRBV6-5 and TRBJ1-2, with no clear D. This CDR3 is 15 amino acids long. CDR1 and CDR2 from the germline V gene are MNHEY and SVGAGI. V lost 7 bases to trimming and J lost 0 bases, with 15 bases between them. In DNA form, the CDR3 reads TGTGCCAGCACCCCCGACACAGTAACTAACTATGGCTACACCTTC. It yields the protein CASTPDTVTNYGYTF.

This chain connects TRBV7-9 to TRBJ1-1; D may be TRBD1 (5 bases). The germline V gene has CDR1 SEHNR and CDR2 FQNEAQ (reference sequence). The V gene lost 0 bases and the J gene lost 3 bases, with 11 bases spanning the gap. The CDR3 is 15 residues long. As DNA, the CDR3 is TGTGCCAGCAGCTTAGCGACCCTAGGGGACACTGAAGCTTTCTTT. As protein: CASSLATLGDTEAFF.

The genes are TRBV28 and TRBJ1-6; no clear D gene. The V end lost 5 bases, the J end lost 0 bases, and 17 bases lay between the germline ends. The CDR3 runs 18 residues. CDR1 is MDHEN and CDR2 is SYDVKM in the germline V gene. The CDR3 reads CASSPPLGGLSYNSPLHF. CDR3 DNA sequence: TGTGCCAGCAGTCCACCTTTGGGAGGCCTCTCCTATAATTCACCCCTCCACTTT.

The J gene is TRBJ1-2, the V gene TRBV7-2; no clear D. V was trimmed by 4 bases and J by 5 bases, leaving 14 bases between them. Germline values: CDR1 SGHTA, CDR2 FQGNSA. This CDR3 has 14 residues. The CDR3 is CASSSTATGYGYTF. As DNA, the CDR3 is TGTGCCAGCAGCTCCACAGCCACGGGGTATGGCTACACCTTC. Drawing the rest from reference TRBV7-2 and TRBJ1-2, the complete variable domain is GAGVSQSPSNKVTEKGKDVELRCDPISGHTALYWYRQSLGQGLEFLIYFQGNSAPDKSGLPSDRFSAERTGGSVSTLTIQRTQQEDSAVYLCASSSTATGYGYTFGSGTRLTVV.

This chain joins TRBV4-1 and TRBJ2-7; D is possibly TRBD1 (6 bases). The CDR3 contains 13 residues. Germline V gives CDR1 MGHRA, CDR2 YSYEKL. Trimming cost V 2 bases and J 5 bases, with 10 bases left between them. The DNA of the CDR3 is TGCGCCAGCAGCCAAAACAGGGTGGACGAGCAGTACTTC. Translating it yields CASSQNRVDEQYF.

The V call is TRBV2, the J call TRBJ2-7, with unresolved D. Germline loops: CDR1 SNHLY, CDR2 FYNNEI. V was shortened by 7 bases and J by 4 bases, with 14 bases between the two germline ends. The CDR3 sequence is 13 residues long. This chain's CDR3 is CASKRVPRYEQYF. CDR3 coding DNA: TGTGCCAGCAAACGGGTTCCGCGGTACGAGCAGTACTTC.

This rearrangement joins TRBV19 to TRBJ2-2; maybe TRBD1 (6 bases). Trimming stripped 9 bases from V and 4 bases from J, with 15 bases between. Germline CDR1 and CDR2: LNHDA and SQIVND (reference sequence). The CDR3 has 14 residues. CDR3 loop: CASRTGPFTGELFF. For the CDR3, the DNA is TGTGCCAGCCGAACAGGGCCATTCACCGGGGAGCTGTTTTTT.

This chain uses TRBV10-3 with TRBJ1-2; TRBD1 aligns across 9 bases. V was clipped by 2 bases and J by 8 bases; unmatched bases: 3. The CDR3 sequence is 13 residues long. The germline CDR1 and CDR2 sequences are ENHRY and SYGVKD. In DNA form, the CDR3 reads TGTGCCATCAGTGAGGGACAGGGGAGAGGCTACACCTTC. This encodes CAISEGQGRGYTF.

The chain joins TRBV6-5 to TRBJ1-4, with D uncertain. CDR3 length: 14 amino acids. From germline, CDR1 is MNHEY and CDR2 SVGAGI. V lost 2 bases and J lost 6, with 10 bases in between. The CDR3, as DNA: TGTGCCAGCAGTTACAATTCAGCGGATGAAAAACTGTTTTTT. It yields the protein CASSYNSADEKLFF.

The V and J genes are TRBV29-1 and TRBJ1-2, with a possible D match to TRBD1 (6 bases). Germline V lookup: CDR1 SQVTM, CDR2 ANQGSEA. The CDR3 extends over 13 amino acids. Trimming removed 5 bases at V and 2 bases at J, with 12 bases between. CDR3 bases: TGCAGCGTTCAAGGACAGACCAACTATGGCTACACCTTC. This codes for CSVQGQTNYGYTF.

The rearrangement joins TRBV28 to TRBJ1-2; no clear D. CDR3 size: 16 residues. CDR1 is MDHEN, CDR2 SYDVKM, per germline. V dropped 2 bases and J dropped 0 bases, with 13 bases sitting between them. The CDR3 here is CASSLTGMGANYGYTF. The CDR3 DNA follows: TGTGCCAGCAGTTTAACGGGTATGGGAGCTAACTATGGCTACACCTTC.

This rearrangement joins TRBV28 to TRBJ2-7; 7 positions agree with TRBD2. The V gene's germline CDR1 is MDHEN and CDR2 SYDVKM. This CDR3 contains 14 residues. V lost 7 bases, J lost 4 bases, and 10 bases stayed unmatched. The CDR3, as DNA: TGTGCCAGCACCCTGGGAGGGGAGTGGTACGAGCAGTACTTC. Protein sequence: CASTLGGEWYEQYF.

The V and J genes are TRBV27 and TRBJ1-4, with TRBD1 as a possible D gene (5 bases). With 3 bases removed from V and 8 bases from J, the gap between germline ends came to 13 bases. The germline gives CDR1 MNHEY, CDR2 SMNVEV (reference sequence). The CDR3 runs 14 residues. CDR3 amino acids: CASSFRGVREKLFF. CDR3 DNA: TGTGCCAGCAGTTTTAGGGGTGTTAGGGAAAAACTGTTTTTT. Using reference TRBV27 and TRBJ1-4 for the parts outside the CDR3, the full variable domain is EAQVTQNPRYLITVTGKKLTVTCSQNMNHEYMSWYRQDPGLGLRQIYYSMNVEVTDKGDVPEGYKVSRKEKRNFPLILESPSPNQTSLYFCASSFRGVREKLFFGSGTQLSVL.

The V and J genes are TRBV30 and TRBJ1-4; D ambiguous. The CDR3 totals 13 residues. Germline V gene lookup returns CDR1 GTSNPN and CDR2 SVGIG (reference sequence). Trimming shortened V by 5 bases and J by 7 bases, and 14 bases separated the two germline ends. The CDR3 loop is CAWFSWSAEKLFF. CDR3 in DNA: TGTGCCTGGTTTAGCTGGTCGGCTGAAAAACTGTTTTTT.

This CDR3 reads CASREAGGAEETQYF. The CDR3 nucleotides are TGCGCCAGCAGAGAAGCAGGGGGCGCGGAAGAGACCCAGTACTTC. The chain has TRBV5-1 and TRBJ2-5; 8 bases match TRBD1. The ends lost 5 bases at V and 3 bases at J; junction bases unmatched: 9. CDR3 length: 15 residues. Germline loops: CDR1 SGHRS, CDR2 YFSETQ.

The chain is built from TRBV6-2 or TRBV6-3 and TRBJ1-5, with D possibly matching TRBD1 (5 bases). Looked up from germline, CDR1 is MNHEY and CDR2 is SVGEGT. This CDR3 comprises 14 residues. The V gene lost 2 bases and the J gene lost 4 bases, with 9 bases spanning the gap. CDR3 sequence reads: CASSYGGFNQPQHF. The CDR3 DNA reads as TGTGCCAGCAGTTACGGGGGGTTTAATCAGCCCCAGCATTTT.

With respect to this clone: Other DNA sequences from this sample encode an identical CDR3 as well. The J gene is TRBJ1-1, the V gene TRBV7-9, with D hard to call. The ends were cut back, 5 bases at V and 1 base at J, with 14 bases in the middle. From germline, CDR1 is SEHNR and CDR2 FQNEAQ (reference sequence). The CDR3 has 15 residues. CDR3 protein: CASSPRGQPNTEAFF. Written as DNA, the CDR3 is TGTGCCAGCAGCCCCCGCGGTCAGCCGAACACTGAAGCTTTCTTT.

This chain connects TRBV30 to TRBJ1-1, with D perhaps matching TRBD1 (5 bases). Between the trimmed V and J ends, which lost 4 bases and 4 bases, there was a span of 7 bases. This CDR3 has 11 amino acids. Germline V CDR1 and CDR2: GTSNPN, SVGIG (reference sequence). In DNA, the CDR3 is TGTGCCTGGACAGGGTCCACTGAAGCTTTCTTT. As protein: CAWTGSTEAFF.

This clone was counted a few times. The V and J genes are TRBV5-5 and TRBJ1-4; no clear D. The CDR3 covers 12 residues. The germline CDR1 and CDR2 sequences are SGHKS and YYEKEE (reference sequence). The ends were cut back, 2 bases at V and 5 bases at J, with 4 bases in the middle. The CDR3 DNA follows: TGTGCCAGCAGCTTAATAAATGAAAAACTGTTTTTT. It codes for CASSLINEKLFF. Based on the CDR3 plus reference TRBV5-5 and TRBJ1-4, the full variable domain is DAGVTQSPTHLIKTRGQQVTLRCSPISGHKSVSWYQQVLGQGPQFIFQYYEKEERGRGNFPDRFSARQFPNYSSELNVNALLLGDSALYLCASSLINEKLFFGSGTQLSVL.

The chain combines TRBV3-1 (or the pseudogene TRBV3-2) with TRBJ2-7; the match to TRBD1 covers 8 bases. Looked up from germline, CDR1 is LGHDT and CDR2 is YNNKEL (reference sequence). This CDR3 is built from 15 residues. V shed 4 bases, J shed 2 bases, and the junction held 7 bases outside the gene matches. CDR3 bases: TGTGCCAGCAGCCGACAGGGGCTAAAAGCCTACGAGCAGTACTTC. Translating gives CASSRQGLKAYEQYF.

This chain links TRBV19 with TRBJ1-1; tentative D call: TRBD1 (5 bases). Trimming cost V 6 bases and J 1 base, with 9 bases left between them. The V gene's germline CDR1 is LNHDA and CDR2 SQIVND (reference sequence). This CDR3 contains 13 residues. The CDR3 is CASRGRANTEAFF. CDR3 sequence (DNA): TGTGCCAGTAGGGGCAGGGCGAACACTGAAGCTTTCTTT.

This clone was observed a single time. The chain employs TRBV11-1 and TRBJ2-1; D gene unclear. This CDR3 contains 15 residues. V gave up 3 bases and J gave up 3 bases, with 12 bases separating them. Germline V gene sequence: CDR1 SGHAT, CDR2 FQDESV (reference sequence). The CDR3 DNA is TGTGCCAGCAGCTTCGGAGCAAAATTCTACAATGAGCAGTTCTTC. It translates to CASSFGAKFYNEQFF. The whole variable domain, filled in from reference TRBV11-1 and TRBJ2-1, reads EAEVAQSPRYKITEKSQAVAFWCDPISGHATLYWYRQILGQGPELLVQFQDESVVDDSQLPKDRFSAERLKGVDSTLKIQPAELGDSAMYLCASSFGAKFYNEQFFGPGTRLTVL.

The V call is TRBV9, the J call TRBJ2-7; 12 bases are a match to TRBD2. V dropped 0 bases and J dropped 5; count of bases not matched to a gene: 6. Germline lookup yields CDR1 SGDLS and CDR2 YYNGEE. The CDR3 contains 16 residues. CDR3 protein: CASSVGLAGGPDEQYF. CDR3 DNA: TGTGCCAGCAGCGTAGGTCTAGCGGGGGGGCCGGACGAGCAGTACTTC.

The chain combines TRBV15 with TRBJ1-5, with D possibly being TRBD1 (6 bases). The CDR3 is made up of 15 amino acids. The germline V gene encodes CDR1 LNHNV and CDR2 YYDKDF (reference sequence). V lost 0 bases and J lost 7, with 13 bases in between. CDR3 region: CATSRDLGAVQPQHF. The CDR3 DNA reads TGTGCCACCAGCAGAGATCTGGGGGCTGTCCAGCCCCAGCATTTT.